The TCR beta chain under discussion was sequenced for a study of early stage breast cancer tumors. The overall study: ER+/PR+/HER2- status applied to about 75% of the 16 invasive breast tumors. Samples were sequenced at 7.5 to 10-fold average coverage. Findings of the study overall: Compared with adjacent normal breast, tumors showed about 2.5-fold denser, more clonal T cells.

On this clone itself: Its antigen is undetermined.

V gave up 3 bases and J gave up 4 bases, with 21 bases separating them. Germline V CDR1 and CDR2: KGHSH, LQKENI. CDR3 length equals 17 residues. Each sample had two DNA replicates, roughly 0.48 ug blood or 1.5 ug tissue. Only in-frame clones appear in the TCRdb table, and some are missing; sequencing was by immunoSEQ multiplex PCR. This table holds about 31,000 clones, roughly 77% found once. The TCR originated in a person aged 30-39 years with breast cancer. Sequenced: breast tumor tissue. V and J are TRBV18 and TRBJ1-2; TRBD1 is a possible D gene (6 bases). CDR3 DNA: TGTGCCAGCTCACCTCCCGCCTCAGGGGCTGGGGGCTATGGCTACACCTTC. It is translated as CASSPPASGAGGYGYTF. The full variable domain, completed using reference TRBV18 and TRBJ1-2, is NAGVMQNPRHLVRRRGQEARLRCSPMKGHSHVYWYRQLPEEGLKFMVYLQKENIIDESGMPKERFSAEFPKEGPSILRIQQVVRGDSAAYFCASSPPASGAGGYGYTFGSGTRLTVV.